Listed below are T cell receptor beta chains from one sample, sequenced in a study of response to subunit inactivated influenza vaccine. TCRdb re-derived calls from the RT-PCR reads in MiXCR, one entry per CDR3 protein. The table includes hundreds of thousands of distinct CDR3 sequences, 6% to 9% detected once. Sequenced here: PBMCs from blood, sampled 23 to 25 months after vaccination. These receptors were obtained from a man between 50 and 75 years old who received an inactivated influenza vaccine. Each CDR3 is given with its conserved first and last residue. Each record gives: CDR3 protein, CDR3 DNA, J gene, V gene, D gene, clone size. A D gene is named only where the DNA matches it firmly. Only some rows state a clone size, as once, few, many or a class for expanded clones.

CDR3: CSAIDPLQGRNQPQHF; DNA: TGCAGTGCCATCGACCCGTTACAGGGGCGCAATCAGCCCCAGCATTTT; J: TRBJ1-5; V: TRBV20-1; D: TRBD1; size: -
CDR3: CASSLSIQGVLSAGELFF; DNA: TGTGCCAGCAGCTTGAGCATTCAGGGGGTTTTGAGCGCCGGGGAGCTGTTTTTT; J: TRBJ2-2; V: TRBV7-6; D: TRBD1; size: -
CDR3: CAISYDEFTSGGLGETQYF; DNA: TGTGCCATCAGCTACGACGAGTTCACTAGCGGGGGGCTCGGAGAGACCCAGTACTTC; J: TRBJ2-5; V: TRBV10-3; D: TRBD2; size: -
CDR3: CASSLERGSGNTIYF; DNA: TGTGCCAGCAGCTTGGAAAGGGGATCTGGAAACACCATATATTTT; J: TRBJ1-3; V: TRBV5-6; D: -; size: -
CDR3: CASSLLAGVNEQFF; DNA: TGTGCCAGCAGTTTACTAGCGGGAGTCAATGAGCAGTTCTTC; J: TRBJ2-1; V: TRBV27; D: TRBD2; size: few
CDR3: CSVEDSGRTDTQYF; DNA: TGCAGCGTTGAAGATAGCGGCCGCACAGATACGCAGTATTTT; J: TRBJ2-3; V: TRBV29-1; D: -; size: -
CDR3: CATRQGQNTEAFF; DNA: TGTGCCACGCGACAGGGGCAGAACACTGAAGCTTTCTTT; J: TRBJ1-1; V: TRBV19; D: TRBD1; size: many
CDR3: CASSSWLQRGESYNEQFF; DNA: TGTGCCAGCAGTTCCTGGCTCCAGCGGGGGGAATCCTACAATGAGCAGTTCTTC; J: TRBJ2-1; V: TRBV28; D: TRBD2; size: few
CDR3: CASSSQAGVSNQPQHF; DNA: TGTGCCAGCAGTTCCCAGGCAGGGGTTAGCAATCAGCCCCAGCATTTT; J: TRBJ1-5; V: TRBV28; D: -; size: few
CDR3: CSGTRDRDSPLHF; DNA: TGCAGTGGAACCCGGGACAGAGATTCACCCCTCCACTTT; J: TRBJ1-6; V: TRBV20-1; D: TRBD1; size: few
CDR3: CASSLGKGRQSEAFF; DNA: TGCGCCAGCAGCTTGGGGAAAGGACGCCAGTCGGAAGCTTTCTTT; J: TRBJ1-1; V: TRBV5-1; D: -; size: -
CDR3: CASSFPGAVEKLFF; DNA: TGTGCCAGCAGTTTTCCAGGGGCAGTTGAAAAACTGTTTTTT; J: TRBJ1-4; V: TRBV12-3/TRBV12-4; D: -; size: -
CDR3: CASSDPPGQGNTGELFF; DNA: TGTGCCAGCAGTGATCCGCCGGGACAGGGGAACACCGGGGAGCTGTTTTTT; J: TRBJ2-2; V: TRBV12-3/TRBV12-4; D: TRBD1; size: few
CDR3: CASSLARGANVLTF; DNA: TGTGCCAGCAGCTTAGCGAGAGGGGCCAACGTCCTGACTTTC; J: TRBJ2-6; V: TRBV7-2; D: -; size: few
CDR3: CASSFDRGNQPQHF; DNA: TGTGCCAGCAGCTTTGACAGGGGAAATCAGCCCCAGCATTTT; J: TRBJ1-5; V: TRBV12-3/TRBV12-4; D: TRBD1; size: many
CDR3: CASTLGLAGGQETQYF; DNA: TGTGCCAGCACCCTAGGACTAGCGGGGGGCCAAGAGACCCAGTACTTC; J: TRBJ2-5; V: TRBV28; D: TRBD2; size: few
CDR3: CASSLGAEIPGELFF; DNA: TGTGCCAGCAGTTTAGGTGCGGAGATCCCCGGGGAGCTGTTTTTT; J: TRBJ2-2; V: TRBV12-3/TRBV12-4; D: -; size: -
CDR3: CASSRTSGGSGNEQFF; DNA: TGTGCCAGCAGCCGGACTAGCGGGGGGTCGGGGAATGAGCAGTTCTTC; J: TRBJ2-1; V: TRBV5-4; D: TRBD2; size: few
CDR3: CASINRRSARGEKLFF; DNA: TGTGCCAGCATTAATAGAAGGTCAGCGCGAGGGGAAAAACTGTTTTTT; J: TRBJ1-4; V: TRBV12-3/TRBV12-4; D: -; size: few
CDR3: CASGQGSFDAEAFF; DNA: TGCGCCAGCGGACAGGGGTCTTTTGATGCGGAAGCTTTCTTT; J: TRBJ1-1; V: TRBV5-1; D: TRBD1; size: few
CDR3: CASSPSGNSNEQFF; DNA: TGTGCCAGCAGCCCCAGCGGGAACAGCAATGAGCAGTTCTTC; J: TRBJ2-1; V: TRBV7-3; D: TRBD2; size: -
CDR3: CATSTVVGNEQFF; DNA: TGTGCCACCAGCACCGTCGTGGGCAATGAGCAGTTCTTC; J: TRBJ2-1; V: TRBV15; D: -; size: many
CDR3: CASSPTSGETQYF; DNA: TGTGCCAGCAGTCCTACTTCCGGGGAGACCCAGTACTTC; J: TRBJ2-5; V: TRBV6-1; D: -; size: few
CDR3: CSARDRGVGLHNEQFF; DNA: TGCAGTGCTAGAGATCGTGGTGTGGGTCTTCACAATGAGCAGTTCTTC; J: TRBJ2-1; V: TRBV20-1; D: -; size: few
CDR3: CSAIPFSAYEQYF; DNA: TGCAGTGCTATTCCGTTTTCCGCCTACGAGCAGTACTTC; J: TRBJ2-7; V: TRBV20-1; D: -; size: few
CDR3: CASSLDMISLGAEAFF; DNA: TGTGCCAGCAGCTTAGATATGATTTCACTTGGGGCTGAAGCTTTCTTT; J: TRBJ1-1; V: TRBV7-2; D: -; size: few
CDR3: CASSLYRNEQYF; DNA: TGTGCCAGCAGTTTATACAGAAACGAGCAGTACTTC; J: TRBJ2-7; V: TRBV12-3/TRBV12-4; D: -; size: -
CDR3: CAISDLTGGETEAFF; DNA: TGTGCCATCAGTGACTTGACAGGGGGTGAGACTGAAGCTTTCTTT; J: TRBJ1-1; V: TRBV10-3; D: TRBD1; size: many
CDR3: CATQGLQETQYF; DNA: TGTGCCACACAGGGGCTCCAAGAGACCCAGTACTTC; J: TRBJ2-5; V: TRBV10-3; D: TRBD1; size: few
CDR3: CSAGGWANYGYTF; DNA: TGCAGTGCTGGTGGGTGGGCCAACTATGGCTACACCTTC; J: TRBJ1-2; V: TRBV20-1; D: -; size: many
CDR3: CASSLRRGARTEAFF; DNA: TGTGCCAGCAGTTTAAGGCGGGGGGCGCGGACTGAAGCTTTCTTT; J: TRBJ1-1; V: TRBV12-3/TRBV12-4; D: -; size: -
CDR3: CASSVAGQGAYEQFF; DNA: TGTGCCAGCAGCGTAGCAGGACAGGGGGCTTATGAGCAGTTCTTC; J: TRBJ2-1; V: TRBV9; D: TRBD1; size: -
CDR3: CASSREDLFGNEQFF; DNA: TGTGCCAGCAGCCGAGAGGATCTGTTTGGTAATGAGCAGTTCTTC; J: TRBJ2-1; V: TRBV4-2; D: -; size: -
CDR3: CSVEGLAGVVQETQYF; DNA: TGCAGCGTTGAGGGACTAGCGGGGGTCGTACAAGAGACCCAGTACTTC; J: TRBJ2-5; V: TRBV29-1; D: TRBD2; size: many
CDR3: CASSYEDTTQYF; DNA: TGTGCCAGCAGTTACGAGGATACTACGCAGTATTTT; J: TRBJ2-3; V: TRBV6-2/TRBV6-3; D: -; size: many
CDR3: CASSLGREKYEQYF; DNA: TGTGCCAGCTCTTTAGGCCGGGAAAAGTACGAGCAGTACTTC; J: TRBJ2-7; V: TRBV18; D: -; size: few
CDR3: CASSQNRGLQPQHF; DNA: TGCGCCAGCAGCCAAAACAGGGGCTTACAGCCCCAGCATTTT; J: TRBJ1-5; V: TRBV4-3; D: TRBD1; size: many
CDR3: CSVEEAVNTEAFF; DNA: TGCAGCGTTGAAGAAGCAGTGAACACTGAAGCTTTCTTT; J: TRBJ1-1; V: TRBV29-1; D: -; size: many
CDR3: CASSGTSGATGETQYF; DNA: TGTGCCAGCAGCGGGACTAGCGGGGCCACAGGGGAGACCCAGTACTTC; J: TRBJ2-5; V: TRBV11-2; D: TRBD2; size: many
CDR3: CASSLREGTGELFF; DNA: TGTGCCAGCAGCTTAAGGGAGGGGACCGGGGAGCTGTTTTTT; J: TRBJ2-2; V: TRBV7-2; D: TRBD2; size: many
CDR3: CASSQTRQAYEQYF; DNA: TGTGCCAGCAGCCAGACTCGACAAGCCTACGAGCAGTACTTC; J: TRBJ2-7; V: TRBV6-2/TRBV6-3; D: -; size: few
CDR3: CASSEIGLAIRHEQFF; DNA: TGTGCCAGCAGTGAAATAGGACTAGCCATCCGCCATGAGCAGTTCTTC; J: TRBJ2-1; V: TRBV25-1; D: TRBD2; size: few
CDR3: CASSPARYTNTGELFF; DNA: TGCGCCAGCAGCCCTGCAAGATACACTAACACCGGGGAGCTGTTTTTT; J: TRBJ2-2; V: TRBV5-1; D: -; size: few
CDR3: CASSALGPNNQPQHF; DNA: TGTGCCAGCAGCGCCTTGGGACCGAACAATCAGCCCCAGCATTTT; J: TRBJ1-5; V: TRBV6-1; D: -; size: -